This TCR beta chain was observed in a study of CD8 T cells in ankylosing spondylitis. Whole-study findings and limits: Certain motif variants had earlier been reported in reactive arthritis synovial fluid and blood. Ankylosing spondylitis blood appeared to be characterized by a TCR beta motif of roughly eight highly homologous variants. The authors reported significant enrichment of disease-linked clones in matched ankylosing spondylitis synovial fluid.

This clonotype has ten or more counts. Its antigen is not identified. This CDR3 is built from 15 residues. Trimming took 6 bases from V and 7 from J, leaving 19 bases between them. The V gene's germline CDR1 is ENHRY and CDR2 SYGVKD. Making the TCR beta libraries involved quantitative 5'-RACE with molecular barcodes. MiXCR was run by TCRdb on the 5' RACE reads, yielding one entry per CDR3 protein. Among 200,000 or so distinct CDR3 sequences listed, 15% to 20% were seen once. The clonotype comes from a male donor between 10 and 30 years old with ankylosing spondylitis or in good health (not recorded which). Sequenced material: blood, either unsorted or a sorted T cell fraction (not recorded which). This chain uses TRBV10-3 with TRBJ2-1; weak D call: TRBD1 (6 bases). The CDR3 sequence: CAISREWGQPNEQFF. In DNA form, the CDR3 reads TGTGCCATCAGCCGAGAATGGGGACAACCAAATGAGCAGTTCTTC.